These 29 T cell receptor beta chains were all obtained from the same sample, sequenced in a study of cytomegalovirus exposure and HLA in healthy donors. Researchers ran the PCR with 60 Vbeta and 13 Jbeta primers. Generated by immunoSEQ multiplex PCR, the TCRdb table keeps only in-frame clones and is missing some. The sample has around 70,000 clones, around 72% seen once. Material for sequencing was PBMCs. These receptor sequences come from a middle-aged woman in good health and CMV-seropositive.

This clone occurred once. The chain has TRBV2 and TRBJ1-4; maybe TRBD1 (6 bases). V was shortened by 5 bases and J by 0 bases, with 7 bases between the two germline ends. In germline, CDR1 is SNHLY, CDR2 FYNNEI. The length of the CDR3 is 14 residues. As DNA, the CDR3 is TGTGCCAGCAGTAACAGGGCAACTAATGAAAAACTGTTTTTT. As protein: CASSNRATNEKLFF.

The chain joins TRBV5-4 to TRBJ2-3; D remains ambiguous. Trimming left V 4 bases short and J 1 base short, with 10 bases between. The CDR3 has 14 residues. CDR1 and CDR2 from the germline V gene are SGHNT and YYREEE (reference sequence). The CDR3 region is CASSLIAGTDTQYF. DNA for the CDR3: TGTGCCAGCAGCCTCATCGCGGGCACAGATACGCAGTATTTT.

The chain is built from TRBV5-1 and TRBJ2-1; maybe TRBD2 (6 bases). The CDR3 loop spans 12 amino acids. Trimming took off 0 bases at V and 14 bases at J, with 12 bases between the two ends. CDR1 SGHRS and CDR2 YFSETQ come from the germline V gene. The chain's CDR3 is CASSLAREREFF. The CDR3 coding sequence is TGCGCCAGCAGCTTGGCCAGGGAGCGGGAGTTCTTC.

V usage is TRBV5-1 and J usage is TRBJ2-7, with a weak D call TRBD1 (6 bases). V dropped 2 bases and J dropped 2 bases, with 11 bases sitting between them. Germline V gene sequence: CDR1 SGHRS, CDR2 YFSETQ. The CDR3 is 14 amino acids. The CDR3 sequence is CASSFNRDTYEQYF. DNA for the CDR3: TGCGCCAGCAGCTTTAACCGGGACACCTACGAGCAGTACTTC.

This CDR3 reads CASSQDDGPGQGWNTEAFF. In DNA form, the CDR3 reads TGTGCCAGCAGCCAAGATGACGGACCGGGACAGGGGTGGAACACTGAAGCTTTCTTT. J is TRBJ1-1 and V is TRBV4-2; TRBD1 aligns across 10 bases. CDR1 and CDR2 from the germline V gene are LGHNA and YNFKEQ. The CDR3 has 19 residues. V lost 0 bases to trimming and J lost 1 base; unmatched junction nucleotides: 11.

The genes are TRBV12-5 and TRBJ2-3; D uncertain. CDR1 is LGHNT and CDR2 is FRNRAP in the germline V gene. The germline V and J ends were trimmed by 2 bases and 5 bases, with 5 bases remaining between them. The CDR3 loop spans 12 amino acids. Written as DNA, the CDR3 is TGTGCTAGTGGTTTGAACGGAGATACGCAGTATTTT. This translates into CASGLNGDTQYF.

Concerning this clone: Germline and junction disagree at one end, which may indicate a read error. The J gene is TRBJ1-2, the V gene TRBV12-5; D possibly corresponds to TRBD1 (5 bases). The length of the CDR3 is 11 residues. The germline CDR1 and CDR2 sequences are LGHNT and FRNRAP. The CDR3 DNA sequence: TGTGCTAGTGGTTACGGGGGTCCGATGACTTGG. Translation: CASGYGGPMTW.

This clone occurred once. The CDR3 region has the DNA TGTGCCAGCATTCTCAGGGGTCCCTATGGCTACACCTTC. This encodes CASILRGPYGYTF. The chain couples TRBV2 to TRBJ1-2, with TRBD1 as a possible D gene (6 bases). CDR3 length: 13 amino acids. V lost 7 bases, J lost 4 bases, and 13 bases lay in between. Germline V lookup: CDR1 SNHLY, CDR2 FYNNEI.

J is TRBJ2-2 and V is TRBV7-9; 12 nucleotides match TRBD2. From germline, CDR1 is SEHNR and CDR2 FQNEAQ (reference sequence). This CDR3 has 15 amino acids. Trimming at V came to 6 bases and at J to 8 bases, leaving 7 bases not matched to a gene. The CDR3 protein is CASSTTSGGEGELFF. CDR3 coding DNA: TGTGCCAGCAGTACGACTAGCGGGGGCGAGGGGGAGCTGTTTTTT.

The rearrangement uses TRBV30 and TRBJ1-1; D is unclear. CDR1 is GTSNPN and CDR2 is SVGIG in the germline V gene (reference sequence). The germline V and J ends were trimmed by 3 bases and 0 bases, with 17 bases remaining between them. The CDR3 extends over 16 amino acids. CDR3 in amino acids: CAWRYAMMMVNTEAFF. Here the CDR3 DNA reads TGTGCCTGGAGGTACGCGATGATGATGGTGAACACTGAAGCTTTCTTT.

The chain uses TRBV29-1 and TRBJ2-7, with D maybe TRBD1 (5 bases). With 3 bases removed from V and 0 bases from J, the gap between germline ends came to 9 bases. Germline V lookup: CDR1 SQVTM, CDR2 ANQGSEA. The CDR3 is made up of 13 amino acids. CDR3 sequence: CSVDREDSYEQYF. CDR3 bases: TGCAGCGTTGACAGGGAAGACTCCTACGAGCAGTACTTC.

This chain connects TRBV13 to TRBJ1-6, with TRBD1 matching over 8 bases. J was trimmed by 14 bases and V by 5 bases; bases with no gene match: 11. From germline, CDR1 is PRHDT and CDR2 FYEKMQ (reference sequence). This CDR3 contains 14 residues. CDR3 protein: CASSLRTGLGTLHF. CDR3 in DNA: TGTGCCAGCAGCCTGCGGACAGGGCTCGGCACCCTCCACTTT.

The chain joins TRBV11-3 to TRBJ2-7, with a weak D call TRBD1 (6 bases). CDR3 length equals 14 residues. The V end lost 5 bases, the J end lost 4 bases, and 15 bases lay between the germline ends. Germline CDR1 SGHNT, CDR2 YENEEA. CDR3 in DNA: TGTGCCAGCAGCCCCACGGCGAGGGGGTACGAGCAGTACTTC. This encodes CASSPTARGYEQYF.

Comment on this clone: The conserved phenylalanine or tryptophan is not found at the CDR3 terminus, so this likely reflects a read error. The V call is TRBV6-4, the J call TRBJ1-1; D ambiguous. CDR3 length equals 14 residues. Germline V gene data show CDR1 as MRHNA and CDR2 as SNTAGT. V lost 4 bases and J 4 bases, leaving 13 bases between the germline ends. The CDR3 nucleotides read TGTGCCAGCAGTGTTTCGGCGGCGAGCACTGAAGCTTTCTTG. Residues: CASSVSAASTEAFL.

The CDR3 sequence: CSVRRGGKNTGELFF. Here the CDR3 DNA reads TGCAGCGTCCGGCGGGGGGGAAAGAACACCGGGGAGCTGTTTTTT. The chain combines TRBV29-1 with TRBJ2-2, with 9 bases matching TRBD2. The CDR3 sequence is 15 residues long. V trimming: 6 bases; J trimming: 1 base; junction bases outside the gene matches: 6. From germline, CDR1 is SQVTM and CDR2 ANQGSEA.

V and J are TRBV7-9 and TRBJ1-5; 8 nucleotides line up with TRBD1. J lost 4 bases, V lost 6 bases, and 2 bases had no gene match. Germline CDR1 reads SEHNR; CDR2 reads FQNEAQ (reference sequence). The CDR3 totals 13 residues. The CDR3: CASSRQGNQPQHF. The CDR3 DNA reads TGTGCCAGCAGTCGACAGGGGAATCAGCCCCAGCATTTT.

The rearrangement links TRBV6-5 to TRBJ2-7, with 8 nucleotides matching TRBD1. Germline V gives CDR1 MNHEY, CDR2 SVGAGI. The CDR3 totals 13 residues. J was trimmed by 3 bases and V by 4 bases; bases with no gene match: 2. The CDR3 coding sequence is TGTGCCAGCAGTTGGGACAGGAACTACGAGCAGTACTTC. It encodes CASSWDRNYEQYF.

The chain has TRBV30 and TRBJ1-3; 8 positions agree with TRBD1. In germline, CDR1 is GTSNPN, CDR2 SVGIG (reference sequence). The CDR3 consists of 14 residues. The CDR3 loop reads CAAGQGNSGNTIYF. The CDR3 coding sequence is TGTGCTGCTGGACAGGGAAACTCTGGAAACACCATATATTTT.

V and J are TRBV6-6 and TRBJ1-5, with TRBD1 matching 8 bases. The CDR3 length is 15 residues. Germline V gene data show CDR1 as MNHNY and CDR2 as SVGAGI (reference sequence). V shed 4 bases, J shed 5 bases, and the junction held 7 bases outside the gene matches. CDR3 sequence reads: CASSSGQEHYQPQHF. In DNA form, the CDR3 reads TGTGCCAGCAGTTCGGGACAGGAGCACTATCAGCCCCAGCATTTT.

The rearrangement joins TRBV15 to TRBJ2-3, with TRBD2 matching 8 bases. V dropped 2 bases and J dropped 2; count of bases not matched to a gene: 12. The germline gives CDR1 LNHNV, CDR2 YYDKDF (reference sequence). The CDR3 loop spans 18 amino acids. The CDR3 region has the DNA TGTGCCACCAGCAGATCCCCGGGTGGGCGGGGGGACACAGATACGCAGTATTTT. This encodes CATSRSPGGRGDTDTQYF.

The chain couples TRBV5-8 to TRBJ1-1, with a possible D match to TRBD1 (6 bases). This CDR3 contains 13 residues. The germline gives CDR1 SGHTS, CDR2 YDEGEE. Trimming stripped 4 bases from V and 3 bases from J, with 10 bases between. This CDR3 is CASSPAGDTEAFF. CDR3 sequence (DNA): TGTGCCAGCAGCCCAGCAGGGGACACTGAAGCTTTCTTT.

This sequence joins TRBV7-8 and TRBJ1-2; the match to TRBD1 covers 8 bases. V shed 5 bases, J shed 2 bases, and the junction held 4 bases outside the gene matches. The CDR3 runs to 14 residues. Per the germline V gene, CDR1 is SGHVS and CDR2 is FQNEAQ. CDR3 bases: TGTGCCAGCAGCCTTCGACAGGGGAACTATGGCTACACCTTC. Encoded protein: CASSLRQGNYGYTF.

V and J are TRBV4-3 and TRBJ1-2; 10 nucleotides line up with TRBD1. Germline V CDR1 and CDR2: LGHNA, YSLEER. V lost 4 bases and J lost 6; bases outside the gene matches: 11. CDR3 length: 16 amino acids. The CDR3 spells CASSPYPGQGLHGYTF. The CDR3, as DNA: TGCGCCAGCAGCCCCTATCCGGGACAGGGGCTTCATGGCTACACCTTC.

This clone has more than one count but fewer than ten. V is TRBV19 and J is TRBJ2-3; D remains unclear. CDR3 length: 12 amino acids. CDR1 is LNHDA, CDR2 SQIVND, per germline (reference sequence). V was shortened by 5 bases and J by 0 bases, with 3 bases between the two germline ends. DNA of the CDR3: TGTGCCAGTAGTCCTAGCACAGATACGCAGTATTTT. Protein product: CASSPSTDTQYF. The full variable domain, with the rest looked up from reference TRBV19 and TRBJ2-3, is DGGITQSPKYLFRKEGQNVTLSCEQNLNHDAMYWYRQDPGQGLRLIYYSQIVNDFQKGDIAEGYSVSREKKESFPLTVTSAQKNPTAFYLCASSPSTDTQYFGPGTRLTVL.

The chain uses TRBV7-7 and TRBJ2-1, with 10 bases matching TRBD2. The CDR3 runs to 15 residues. CDR1 is SSHAT, CDR2 FNYEAQ, per germline (reference sequence). The ends lost 4 bases at V and 9 bases at J; junction bases unmatched: 9. CDR3 in DNA: TGTGCCAGCAGCTCTTCAGCGGGGGGGCACGGTGAGCAGTTCTTC. Protein sequence: CASSSSAGGHGEQFF.

The chain has TRBV5-1 and TRBJ1-1; 9 nucleotides align to TRBD1. The CDR3 has 14 residues. Unmatched junction bases numbered 7, after V lost 3 bases and J lost 7 bases. Per the germline V gene, CDR1 is SGHRS and CDR2 is YFSETQ. CDR3: CASSSGQGTGEAFF. The DNA of the CDR3 is TGCGCCAGCAGCTCCGGACAGGGGACCGGTGAAGCTTTCTTT.

The V and J genes are TRBV5-4 and TRBJ2-3; D might be TRBD1 (6 bases). The CDR3 has 17 amino acids. V shed 5 bases and J shed 5 bases, with 24 bases lying between them. CDR1 is SGHNT, CDR2 YYREEE, per germline (reference sequence). DNA of the CDR3: TGTGCCAGCAGTCTTCTAACTACGGGGCTAGGGGGAGATACGCAGTATTTT. As protein: CASSLLTTGLGGDTQYF.

This clone was recorded once. The CDR3 loop is CASSPTGENQPQHF. As DNA, the CDR3 is TGCGCCAGCAGCCCTACAGGGGAAAATCAGCCCCAGCATTTT. The chain joins TRBV5-1 to TRBJ1-5; 7 nucleotides agree with TRBD1. After removal of 4 bases from V and 4 bases from J, the junction contained 5 bases not matched to a gene. CDR3 size: 14 residues. Germline loops: CDR1 SGHRS, CDR2 YFSETQ.

The CDR3 protein is CASSLYTGENLFDNEQFF. CDR3 sequence (DNA): TGTGCCAGCAGCTTATACACGGGGGAGAACCTTTTCGACAATGAGCAGTTCTTC. The J gene is TRBJ2-1, the V gene TRBV7-6; weak D call: TRBD2 (6 bases). Trimming left V 2 bases short and J 5 bases short, with 22 bases between. There are 18 residues in the CDR3. The germline V gene encodes CDR1 SGHVS and CDR2 FNYEAQ.